This T cell receptor (beta chain) was found in a study of T cell repertoires in aging, cancer and after chemotherapy. At the level of the study: Healthy donor repertoires were recorded over several months to years and showed clear clonal overlap. Regarding the study as a whole: Untreated cancer patients had significantly lower blood TCR diversity than age-matched healthy donors. Healthy donors lost TCR diversity with age mainly through richness, cancer patients through richness and evenness.

Worth noting for this clonotype: Antigen specificity is unknown.

TRB rearrangements spanning V, D and J were amplified using mixed TRB-A/B primers. TCRdb re-called the multiplex PCR reads through MiXCR, storing one row per CDR3 protein. The top ten clones hold around 50% of a sample with 4,500 to 7,000 distinct CDR3 sequences, approximately 38% of them seen once. The germline V gene has CDR1 MNHEY and CDR2 SMNVEV (reference sequence). The CDR3 totals 13 residues. Trimming pared 3 bases from V and 2 bases from J, leaving 8 bases between. Peripheral blood genomic DNA, not sorted cells or RNA, was the template. The rearrangement uses TRBV27 and TRBJ2-7; D ambiguous. Sequenced input: blood. The source of this sequence is a human donor in good health. For the CDR3, the DNA is TGTGCCAGCAGTTTTCGGTGGACCTACGAGCAGTACTTC. Its protein product is CASSFRWTYEQYF.